These 10 T cell receptor beta chains were all obtained from the same sample, sequenced in a study of graft-versus-host responses after intestinal transplantation. What these receptors recognize is not known. Clones were sequenced by immunoSEQ multiplex PCR, and TCRdb holds only the in-frame ones, with some missing. Found here are roughly 99,000 clones, about nine tenths of them singletons; the top ten hold around 0.76%. Sequenced material: unstimulated CD4+ T cells sorted from spleen or lymph node cells, taken before transplant. These receptors were obtained from a human donor who was the organ donor for an intestinal transplant.

The chain combines TRBV28 with TRBJ1-2, with a weak D call TRBD1 (5 bases). Germline loops: CDR1 MDHEN, CDR2 SYDVKM. This CDR3 contains 14 residues. V gave up 2 bases and J gave up 6 bases, with 13 bases separating them. This CDR3 is CASSLRGPQDGYTF. CDR3 nucleotides: TGTGCCAGCAGTTTACGGGGCCCGCAGGATGGCTACACCTTC.

The gene calls are TRBV6-5 and TRBJ1-2; TRBD1 matches at 7 bases. After removal of 7 bases from V and 8 bases from J, the junction contained 13 bases not matched to a gene. This CDR3 comprises 14 residues. The germline V gene has CDR1 MNHEY and CDR2 SVGAGI. CDR3 nucleotides: TGTGCCAGCACCCTACGGGAGGGGGCTGGGGGCTACACCTTC. Amino acids: CASTLREGAGGYTF.

The chain carries TRBV28 and TRBJ2-7; a weak D match, TRBD2 (5 bases). The CDR3 extends over 12 amino acids. Looked up from germline, CDR1 is MDHEN and CDR2 is SYDVKM. Trimming took 5 bases from V and 3 from J, leaving 8 bases between them. The chain's CDR3 is CASSRAGYEQYF. CDR3 nucleotides: TGTGCCAGCAGTAGGGCGGGCTACGAGCAGTACTTC. Combining the CDR3 with reference TRBV28 and TRBJ2-7 gives the whole variable domain DVKVTQSSRYLVKRTGEKVFLECVQDMDHENMFWYRQDPGLGLRLIYFSYDVKMKEKGDIPEGYSVSREKKERFSLILESASTNQTSMYLCASSRAGYEQYFGPGTRLTVT.

This chain uses TRBV7-9 with TRBJ1-5; tentative D call: TRBD1 (5 bases). This CDR3 spans 15 amino acids. V lost 5 bases to trimming and J lost 2 bases, with 13 bases between them. The germline V gene encodes CDR1 SEHNR and CDR2 FQNEAQ (reference sequence). The CDR3 sequence: CASSLDGGGNQPQHF. The DNA of the CDR3 is TGTGCCAGCAGCCTTGATGGGGGAGGCAATCAGCCCCAGCATTTT. Together with reference TRBV7-9 and TRBJ1-5, the CDR3 gives the full variable domain: DTGVSQNPRHKITKRGQNVTFRCDPISEHNRLYWYRQTLGQGPEFLTYFQNEAQLEKSRLLSDRFSAERPKGSFSTLEIQRTEQGDSAMYLCASSLDGGGNQPQHFGDGTRLSIL.

The V gene is TRBV6-5, the J gene TRBJ1-2; 9 nucleotides agree with TRBD1. This CDR3 region has 14 residues. Germline lookup yields CDR1 MNHEY and CDR2 SVGAGI. CDR3 nucleotide sequence: TGTGCAACCTCTACCGGGACAGGGTTAGGTGGCTACACCTTC. Residues: CATSTGTGLGGYTF.

This clone was counted a few times. The chain has TRBV9 and TRBJ2-1, with 10 bases lining up with TRBD2. Germline CDR1 and CDR2: SGDLS and YYNGEE. V trimming: 2 bases; J trimming: 4 bases; junction bases outside the gene matches: 9. The CDR3 runs to 17 residues. Written as DNA, the CDR3 is TGTGCCAGCAGCGTGAGGCCTAGCGGGAGTCTTTACAATGAGCAGTTCTTC. The encoded protein is CASSVRPSGSLYNEQFF.

The CDR3 sequence: CASRPGLAGGNTDTQYF. In nucleotides, the CDR3 is TGTGCCAGCAGGCCGGGACTAGCGGGAGGAAACACAGATACGCAGTATTTT. The chain employs TRBV5-4 and TRBJ2-3; 15 bases are a match to TRBD2. The CDR3 spans 17 residues. J gave up 2 bases and V 5 bases, and 6 bases lay outside the gene matches. CDR1 is SGHNT and CDR2 is YYREEE in the germline V gene (reference sequence).

This chain connects TRBV19 to TRBJ2-7, with a weak D call TRBD1 (6 bases). Germline CDR1 and CDR2: LNHDA and SQIVND (reference sequence). This CDR3 is built from 13 residues. The V end was cut by 6 bases, the J end by 5 bases, with 14 bases between. CDR3 sequence reads: CASRGAGANEQYF. The CDR3 nucleotides are TGTGCCAGTAGGGGGGCCGGGGCCAACGAGCAGTACTTC. The variable domain in full, with the rest retrieved from reference TRBV19 and TRBJ2-7, is DGGITQSPKYLFRKEGQNVTLSCEQNLNHDAMYWYRQDPGQGLRLIYYSQIVNDFQKGDIAEGYSVSREKKESFPLTVTSAQKNPTAFYLCASRGAGANEQYFGPGTRLTVT.

V and J are TRBV6-5 and TRBJ1-2; weak D call: TRBD1 (6 bases). V lost 5 bases and J lost 3, with 16 bases in between. The CDR3 has 15 amino acids. The germline CDR1 and CDR2 sequences are MNHEY and SVGAGI. Here the CDR3 DNA reads TGTGCCAGCAGTACAGAGGACAGTACCTACTATGGCTACACCTTC. Protein: CASSTEDSTYYGYTF.

The chain links TRBV7-3 to TRBJ1-1; TRBD1 might be the D (5 bases). Trimming removed 5 bases at V and 1 base at J, with 8 bases between. The CDR3 sequence is 13 residues long. Germline values: CDR1 SGHTA, CDR2 FQGTGA. CDR3 in DNA: TGTGCCAGCAGCCGAGGGGCGAACACTGAAGCTTTCTTT. Its translation: CASSRGANTEAFF.